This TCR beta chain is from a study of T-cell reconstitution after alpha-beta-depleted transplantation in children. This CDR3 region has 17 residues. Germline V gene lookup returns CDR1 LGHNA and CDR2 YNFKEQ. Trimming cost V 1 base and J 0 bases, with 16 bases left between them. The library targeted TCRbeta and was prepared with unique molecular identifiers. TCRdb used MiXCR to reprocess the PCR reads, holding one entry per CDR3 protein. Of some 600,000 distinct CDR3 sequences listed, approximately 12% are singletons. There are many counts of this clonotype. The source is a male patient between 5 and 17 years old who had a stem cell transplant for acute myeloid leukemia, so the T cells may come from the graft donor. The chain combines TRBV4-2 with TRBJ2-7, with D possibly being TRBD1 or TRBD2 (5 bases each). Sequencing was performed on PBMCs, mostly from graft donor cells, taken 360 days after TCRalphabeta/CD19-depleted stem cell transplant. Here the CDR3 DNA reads TGTGCCAGCAGCCAAGTCCCCGGGACCATAAACTCCTACGAGCAGTACTTC. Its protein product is CASSQVPGTINSYEQYF.